This record looks at one TCR beta chain sequence and its context. The antigen is not known. Trimming cost V 5 bases and J 4 bases; bases outside gene matches: 3. CDR3 length equals 13 residues. In germline, CDR1 is SGHTA, CDR2 FQGTGA. These data belong to a study of cytomegalovirus exposure and HLA in healthy donors. Assay: immunoSEQ multiplex PCR; the TCRdb copy retains only in-frame clones and omits some. The repertoire holds more than 85,000 clones, with approximately 86% as singletons. Study findings and constraints: It was found in a later analysis that first-cohort TCR clusters tended to co-occur in the 100 to 150 validation repertoires. The study flagged about 150 TCR beta chains as cytomegalovirus-associated. According to reports, the classifier identified cytomegalovirus status with high specificity and sensitivity.

It was the approximately 120-subject validation cohort, separate from the approximately 700-subject first cohort, to which the donors belonged. Sequenced input: PBMCs. The sequence derives from a woman aged 18-29 years in good health and CMV-seropositive. The chain couples TRBV7-3 to TRBJ1-2, with 8 bases matching TRBD1. The chain's CDR3 is CASSPGQGYGYTF. CDR3 coding DNA: TGTGCCAGCAGCCCAGGACAGGGCTATGGCTACACCTTC. The entire variable domain, with the rest obtained from reference TRBV7-3 and TRBJ1-2, is as follows: GAGVSQTPSNKVTEKGKYVELRCDPISGHTALYWYRQSLGQGPEFLIYFQGTGAADDSGLPNDRFFAVRPEGSVSTLKIQRTERGDSAVYLCASSPGQGYGYTFGSGTRLTVV.